This T cell receptor (beta chain) was found in a study of cytomegalovirus exposure and HLA in healthy donors. The wider study: A prior analysis found more than 90 million unique TCR beta sequences from 150 million to 200 million T cells. Study-wide findings and caveats: Cytomegalovirus status was reportedly diagnosed by the classifier with high sensitivity and specificity. It was likely that a cluster of highly shared sequence variants was a sequencing artifact. After further analysis at a later stage, roughly 15,000 TCR beta sequences were associated with HLA alleles at 0.05 false discovery rate.

Deletions cut 7 bases from V and 0 bases from J, with 14 bases between. Germline lookup yields CDR1 MDHEN and CDR2 SYDVKM. CDR3 length: 15 residues. Primers: 60 Vbeta forward and 13 Jbeta reverse. Method: immunoSEQ multiplex PCR; TCRdb's copy keeps in-frame clones and lacks some. This listing includes over 200,000 clones. About this clone itself: Its antigen is still unknown.

This receptor was identified in a woman under 40 in good health and CMV-seropositive. This rearrangement joins TRBV28 to TRBJ2-3; D not resolved. Material: PBMCs. The CDR3 DNA sequence: TGTGCCAGCACTTATAGACTTCTTAGCACAGATACGCAGTATTTT. Protein sequence: CASTYRLLSTDTQYF.